This T cell receptor beta chain was identified during a study of blood T cell repertoires in COVID-19. With 6 bases removed from V and 0 bases from J, the gap between germline ends came to 12 bases. Germline CDR1 reads LNHDA; CDR2 reads SQIVND (reference sequence). The CDR3 loop spans 15 amino acids. Some clones are missing from TCRdb's copy, which holds only in-frame ones; the method was immunoSEQ multiplex PCR. The data contain a few hundred thousand clones, 84% of them seen just once; the ten biggest clones take up approximately 1.5%. The receptor's source is a middle-aged woman who had recovered from COVID-19. The chain combines TRBV19 with TRBJ1-3; D not resolved. The source material was peripheral blood. CDR3 sequence reads: CASSSLQNSGNTIYF. Written as DNA, the CDR3 is TGTGCCAGTAGCTCCCTCCAGAACTCTGGAAACACCATATATTTT.